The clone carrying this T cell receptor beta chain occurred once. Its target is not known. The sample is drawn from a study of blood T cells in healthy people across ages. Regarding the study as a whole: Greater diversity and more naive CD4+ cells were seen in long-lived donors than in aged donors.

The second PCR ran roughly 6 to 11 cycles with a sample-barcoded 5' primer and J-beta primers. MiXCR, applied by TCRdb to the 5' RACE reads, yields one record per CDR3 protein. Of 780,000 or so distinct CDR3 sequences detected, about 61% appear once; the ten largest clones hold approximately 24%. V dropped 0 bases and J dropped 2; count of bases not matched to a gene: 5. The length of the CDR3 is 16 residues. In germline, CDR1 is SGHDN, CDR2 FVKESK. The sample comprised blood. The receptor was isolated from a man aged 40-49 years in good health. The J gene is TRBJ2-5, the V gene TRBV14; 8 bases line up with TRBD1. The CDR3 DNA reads TGTGCCAGCAGCCAAGACCCACGACAGGGGCAAGAGACCCAGTACTTC. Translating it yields CASSQDPRQGQETQYF.